The 22 T cell receptor beta chains given below trace back to one sample, sequenced in a study of radiotherapy plus CTLA-4 blockade in lung cancer. Clones were sequenced by immunoSEQ multiplex PCR, and TCRdb holds only the in-frame ones, with some missing. The sample includes about 85,000 clones, 86% of them seen just once. The sequencing used peripheral blood, collected from a patient treated with radiotherapy plus ipilimumab. Every receptor here comes from a human donor with non-small cell lung cancer who had a partial response to radiotherapy plus ipilimumab.

Here the CDR3 reads CASSFQRGFDQPQHF. In DNA form, the CDR3 reads TGTGCCAGCAGTTTCCAGAGGGGGTTCGATCAGCCCCAGCATTTT. The chain is built from TRBV28 and TRBJ1-5; D might be TRBD1 (6 bases). V lost 3 bases and J 5 bases, leaving 14 bases between the germline ends. CDR3 length: 15 residues. Per the germline V gene, CDR1 is MDHEN and CDR2 is SYDVKM.

The chain links TRBV6-6 to TRBJ2-5, with D tentatively TRBD1 (5 bases). V lost 0 bases to trimming and J lost 5 bases, with 10 bases between them. The CDR3 consists of 14 residues. From germline, CDR1 is MNHNY and CDR2 SVGAGI (reference sequence). The CDR3 reads CASSYSYRHETQYF. The DNA for the CDR3 is TGTGCCAGCAGTTACTCGTACAGGCACGAGACCCAGTACTTC.

V usage is TRBV19 and J usage is TRBJ2-5; the D gene is possibly TRBD2 (6 bases). Trimming took off 5 bases at V and 2 bases at J, with 9 bases between the two ends. CDR3 length equals 13 residues. CDR1 is LNHDA and CDR2 is SQIVND in the germline V gene (reference sequence). The CDR3 is CASSRGRQETQYF. The CDR3 coding sequence is TGTGCCAGTAGTCGGGGGAGACAAGAGACCCAGTACTTC.

The chain uses TRBV6-6 and TRBJ1-6; 9 nucleotides agree with TRBD1. The length of the CDR3 is 15 residues. Germline V gene sequence: CDR1 MNHNY, CDR2 SVGAGI (reference sequence). Trimming took 6 bases from V and 10 from J; bases not matched to a gene: 10. The CDR3 nucleotides are TGTGCCAGCAGCCCTGACAGGGGGGTTCAGTCACCCCTCCACTTT. It codes for CASSPDRGVQSPLHF.

The chain combines TRBV7-2 with TRBJ2-3; 7 bases match TRBD2. The CDR3 consists of 18 residues. The V and J ends lost 5 bases and 4 bases, in that order; junction bases with no gene match: 18. Germline CDR1 is SGHTA and CDR2 is FQGNSA. The CDR3 DNA follows: TGTGCCAGCAGCCCACCAGGAGGTTGGCGGGAGAGGGCAGATACGCAGTATTTT. The encoded protein is CASSPPGGWRERADTQYF. Based on the CDR3 plus reference TRBV7-2 and TRBJ2-3, the full variable domain is GAGVSQSPSNKVTEKGKDVELRCDPISGHTALYWYRQSLGQGLEFLIYFQGNSAPDKSGLPSDRFSAERTGGSVSTLTIQRTQQEDSAVYLCASSPPGGWRERADTQYFGPGTRLTVL.

This clone appeared a single time. V gene TRBV7-9 combines with J gene TRBJ2-5; the match to TRBD2 covers 11 bases. From germline, CDR1 is SEHNR and CDR2 FQNEAQ (reference sequence). V shed 7 bases and J 5 bases; nucleotides not matched to a gene: 6. The CDR3 runs 14 residues. CDR3 sequence (DNA): TGTGCCAGCAACGTAGCGGGAGGGCCTGAGACCCAGTACTTC. Its translation is CASNVAGGPETQYF.

This clone was recorded only once. The chain employs TRBV7-2 and TRBJ2-1, with 8 bases fitting TRBD1. CDR3 length: 16 amino acids. V shed 2 bases and J 0 bases; nucleotides not matched to a gene: 3. Germline CDR1 SGHTA, CDR2 FQGNSA. CDR3 residues: CASSLRTGSSYNEQFF. DNA for the CDR3: TGTGCCAGCAGCTTAAGGACAGGGAGCTCCTACAATGAGCAGTTCTTC.

This chain joins TRBV27 and TRBJ1-5, with a tentative D call TRBD1 (6 bases). The CDR3 extends over 15 amino acids. V shed 5 bases and J shed 6 bases, with 17 bases lying between them. Germline V gene data show CDR1 as MNHEY and CDR2 as SMNVEV (reference sequence). The CDR3 here is CASSPGTQGVQPQHF. CDR3 bases: TGTGCCAGCAGTCCGGGGACACAGGGTGTTCAGCCCCAGCATTTT.

The chain links TRBV5-4 to TRBJ2-2, with 10 nucleotides matching TRBD2. Germline assignment: CDR1 SGHNT and CDR2 YYREEE (reference sequence). V shed 3 bases and J 5 bases; nucleotides not matched to a gene: 7. The CDR3 runs 16 residues. For the CDR3, the DNA is TGTGCCAGCAGCTATCTAGCGGGAGTGGGTACCGGGGAGCTGTTTTTT. Its translation: CASSYLAGVGTGELFF.

The chain uses TRBV5-6 and TRBJ1-1; 7 positions match TRBD1. The germline gives CDR1 SGHDT, CDR2 YYEEEE. CDR3 length: 16 amino acids. Trimming took 4 bases from V and 1 from J; bases not matched to a gene: 10. In nucleotides, the CDR3 is TGTGCCAGCAGCCACCCCCAGGGGGGCACGAACACTGAAGCTTTCTTT. Its protein is CASSHPQGGTNTEAFF. Using reference TRBV5-6 and TRBJ1-1 for the parts outside the CDR3, the full variable domain is DAGVTQSPTHLIKTRGQQVTLRCSPKSGHDTVSWYQQALGQGPQFIFQYYEEEERQRGNFPDRFSGHQFPNYSSELNVNALLLGDSALYLCASSHPQGGTNTEAFFGQGTRLTVV.

This chain connects TRBV7-2 to TRBJ2-4, with TRBD2 identical over 9 bases. The V and J ends lost 5 bases and 5 bases, in that order; junction bases with no gene match: 7. Germline CDR1 and CDR2: SGHTA and FQGNSA. The CDR3 is made up of 15 amino acids. Written as DNA, the CDR3 is TGTGCCAGCAGCCGCGGGACTAGCAAGGAAAACATTCAGTACTTC. The encoded protein is CASSRGTSKENIQYF.

The chain has TRBV5-6 and TRBJ2-3; D is possibly TRBD2 (6 bases). The CDR3 contains 16 residues. Trimming took 4 bases from V and 2 from J, leaving 17 bases between them. The germline CDR1 and CDR2 sequences are SGHDT and YYEEEE. In DNA form, the CDR3 reads TGTGCCAGCAGCCCTACATGGGACTCCCCCACAGATACGCAGTATTTT. Translation: CASSPTWDSPTDTQYF. Looking up the rest from reference TRBV5-6 and TRBJ2-3 gives the full variable domain: DAGVTQSPTHLIKTRGQQVTLRCSPKSGHDTVSWYQQALGQGPQFIFQYYEEEERQRGNFPDRFSGHQFPNYSSELNVNALLLGDSALYLCASSPTWDSPTDTQYFGPGTRLTVL.

This clone was counted only a few times. The chain joins TRBV7-9 to TRBJ1-1; 7 bases are shared with TRBD1. CDR3 length: 15 residues. The germline gives CDR1 SEHNR, CDR2 FQNEAQ (reference sequence). V lost 0 bases to trimming and J lost 0 bases; unmatched junction nucleotides: 1. The CDR3 is CASSLAGTVNTEAFF. DNA of the CDR3: TGTGCCAGCAGCTTAGCCGGGACAGTGAACACTGAAGCTTTCTTT.

V usage is TRBV5-6 and J usage is TRBJ1-5; 9 nucleotides match TRBD1. The germline V gene has CDR1 SGHDT and CDR2 YYEEEE. V lost 0 bases to trimming and J lost 6 bases; unmatched junction nucleotides: 7. This CDR3 has 16 residues. CDR3 region: CASSLERGQGSQPQHF. In DNA, the CDR3 is TGTGCCAGCAGCTTGGAAAGGGGACAGGGAAGTCAGCCCCAGCATTTT.

A few counts support this clone. The rearrangement links TRBV28 to TRBJ1-4; 10 bases line up with TRBD1. Germline V lookup: CDR1 MDHEN, CDR2 SYDVKM. This CDR3 comprises 13 residues. J lost 5 bases, V lost 8 bases, and 2 bases had no gene match. CDR3 sequence (DNA): TGTGCCAGCCTGGGACAGGGGAATGAAAAACTGTTTTTT. Its protein is CASLGQGNEKLFF.

This chain connects TRBV28 to TRBJ2-6, with 8 bases matching TRBD1. The CDR3 covers 18 residues. Germline CDR1 reads MDHEN; CDR2 reads SYDVKM. V shed 2 bases, J shed 3 bases, and the junction held 9 bases outside the gene matches. The CDR3 here is CASSLGSRTGFGANVLTF. The CDR3 nucleotides are TGTGCCAGCAGTTTAGGGTCCCGGACAGGGTTTGGGGCCAACGTCCTGACTTTC.

The rearrangement joins TRBV25-1 to TRBJ1-1; a weak D match, TRBD1 (5 bases). V gave up 0 bases and J gave up 4 bases, with 15 bases separating them. The CDR3 spans 16 residues. The V gene's germline CDR1 is MGHDK and CDR2 SYGVNS. The CDR3 DNA is TGTGCCAGCAGTGAATATTTGGGGACTGGGGGCACTGAAGCTTTCTTT. This sequence encodes CASSEYLGTGGTEAFF.

The chain carries TRBV7-2 and TRBJ2-3; the D gene is possibly TRBD1 (6 bases). With 8 bases removed from V and 4 bases from J, the gap between germline ends came to 10 bases. This CDR3 is 12 amino acids long. Germline loops: CDR1 SGHTA, CDR2 FQGNSA. The CDR3 DNA reads TGTGCCAGCGTCAAGGGGGCAGATACGCAGTATTTT. Amino acid sequence: CASVKGADTQYF. Based on the CDR3 plus reference TRBV7-2 and TRBJ2-3, the full variable domain is GAGVSQSPSNKVTEKGKDVELRCDPISGHTALYWYRQSLGQGLEFLIYFQGNSAPDKSGLPSDRFSAERTGGSVSTLTIQRTQQEDSAVYLCASVKGADTQYFGPGTRLTVL.

The chain is built from TRBV6-6 and TRBJ2-1; 10 bases are shared with TRBD2. Germline V CDR1 and CDR2: MNHNY, SVGAGI (reference sequence). There are 16 residues in the CDR3. V gave up 4 bases and J gave up 6 bases; unmatched junction bases: 9. CDR3 coding DNA: TGTGCCAGCAGTTTCCTGAGCGGGAGGGCCGGCAATGAGCAGTTCTTC. It encodes CASSFLSGRAGNEQFF.

V gene TRBV4-2 combines with J gene TRBJ2-1; no clear D. CDR3 size: 17 residues. V was clipped by 3 bases and J by 10 bases, with 25 bases between them. CDR1 is LGHNA, CDR2 YNFKEQ, per germline. The CDR3 loop is CASSHKIPKARFAEQFF. DNA of the CDR3: TGTGCCAGCAGCCACAAAATCCCGAAGGCTAGATTTGCGGAGCAGTTCTTC.

V and J are TRBV30 and TRBJ1-1; 7 nucleotides line up with TRBD1. This CDR3 spans 12 amino acids. V shed 2 bases and J 12 bases; nucleotides not matched to a gene: 9. The germline gives CDR1 GTSNPN, CDR2 SVGIG (reference sequence). In DNA, the CDR3 is TGTGCCTGGAGTTACGACAGGGCCTCAACTTTCTTT. Amino acid sequence: CAWSYDRASTFF.

The chain recombines TRBV4-1 with TRBJ2-3; 12 bases line up with TRBD2. CDR1 is MGHRA and CDR2 is YSYEKL in the germline V gene. J gave up 4 bases and V 1 base, and 12 bases lay outside the gene matches. The CDR3 length is 19 residues. CDR3 loop: CASSQAGGALAGGADTQYF. The CDR3 DNA is TGCGCCAGCAGCCAAGCTGGGGGGGCCCTAGCGGGAGGGGCAGATACGCAGTATTTT.